These T cell receptor beta chains were read from a single sample in a study of blood T cell repertoires in COVID-19. Sequencing was performed with immunoSEQ multiplex PCR; in TCRdb, only in-frame clones are kept and a portion is missing. The data show around 200,000 clones, with approximately 91% seen just once and roughly 0.77% held by the top ten. The sample comprised PBMCs or T cells enriched from blood (not recorded which). Receptors originate from a woman younger than 30 who had recovered from COVID-19. The CDR3 runs from the conserved cysteine through the conserved F or W. The order of the fields is J gene, D gene, clone size, V gene, CDR3 DNA, CDR3 protein. D genes are given only for firm matches. Clone size, where shown, is once, few, many, or a class for clones that have expanded.

>TRBJ2-1|.|.|TRBV2
TGTGCCAGCAGTGGTGGCCATGAGCAGTTCTTC
CASSGGHEQFF
>TRBJ2-5|.|.|TRBV6-5
TGTGCCAGCAGCTACGCTAGTGGCCAAGGGACCCAGTACTTC
CASSYASGQGTQYF
>TRBJ1-6|.|.|TRBV27
TGTGCCAGCAGCAGAAGCTCCTATAATTCACCCCTCCACTTT
CASSRSSYNSPLHF
>TRBJ2-7|TRBD1|once|TRBV5-1
TGCGCCAGCAGCAGCCCCCGCGGGACAGGGGGCTACGAGCAGTACTTC
CASSSPRGTGGYEQYF
>TRBJ1-2|.|.|TRBV7-9
TGTGCCAGCAGCCCGACCGCGGACTATGGCTACACCTTC
CASSPTADYGYTF
>TRBJ2-7|.|.|TRBV27
TGTGCCAGCAGTTTATCGGCCGGGGTTTACGAGCAGTACTTC
CASSLSAGVYEQYF
>TRBJ2-5|.|.|TRBV7-2
TGTGCCAGCAGCTTAGTTTGGCAGGGGAGAGAGACCCAGTACTTC
CASSLVWQGRETQYF
>TRBJ1-1|.|.|TRBV15
TGTGCCACCAGCGGGGGACATAATCCCACTGAAGCTTTCTTT
CATSGGHNPTEAFF
>TRBJ1-5|TRBD1|few|TRBV5-8
TGTGCCAGCAGCCGGGACAGGGGAGGACATCAGCCCCAGCATTTT
CASSRDRGGHQPQHF
>TRBJ1-1|.|.|TRBV3-1/TRBV3-2
TGTGCCAGCAGCCAATCCACAGGGTCTGTTTCACAAGCTTTCTTT
CASSQSTGSVSQAFF
>TRBJ2-1|.|.|TRBV21-1
TGTGCCAGCAGCGCTCCGGGACTAGCGTTTTCTAGCTCCTACAATGAGCAGTTCTTC
CASSAPGLAFSSSYNEQFF
>TRBJ2-2|.|.|TRBV6-4
TGTGCCAGCAGTGACTCAGCAAGCGGAGCGAACACCGGGGAGCTGTTTTTT
CASSDSASGANTGELFF
>TRBJ2-3|TRBD2|.|TRBV3-1/TRBV3-2
TGTGCCAGCAGCCGGGGACTAGCGGGACTTGGCACAGATACGCAGTATTTT
CASSRGLAGLGTDTQYF
>TRBJ2-7|TRBD2|.|TRBV5-1
TGCGCCAGCAGCGCGGCGACTAGCGCCACCTACGAGCAGTACTTC
CASSAATSATYEQYF
>TRBJ2-5|TRBD2|.|TRBV15
TGTGCCACCAGCATCGGGACTAGCGGGGAGACCCAGTACTTC
CATSIGTSGETQYF
>TRBJ1-1|TRBD1|few|TRBV7-8
TGTGCCAGCAGCCCCCGACAGGGTGAAGCTTTCTTT
CASSPRQGEAFF
>TRBJ1-3|.|.|TRBV14
TGTGCCAGCAGTCGACAGTTCTCTGGAAACACCATATATTTT
CASSRQFSGNTIYF
>TRBJ1-1|.|.|TRBV6-9
TGTGCAGGTATAGTGCCAGATCCCGTGGGGGGAAACACTGAAGCTTTCTTT
CAGIVPDPVGGNTEAFF
>TRBJ2-1|TRBD2|.|TRBV24-1
TGTGCCACCAGCGTACCGGGACTACCAGACAATGAGCAGTTCTTC
CATSVPGLPDNEQFF
>TRBJ1-5|.|few|TRBV18
TGTGCCAGCTCACCATTGGCAGGGCATCCCCCCCAGCATTTT
CASSPLAGHPPQHF
>TRBJ2-5|.|once|TRBV2
TGTGCCAGCAGTGAGTCCAGCGGGTGGAGAAAGACCCAGTACTTC
CASSESSGWRKTQYF
>TRBJ2-7|.|.|TRBV5-4
TGTGCCAGCAGCCGCCCGGGGAACTACGAGCAGTACTTC
CASSRPGNYEQYF
>TRBJ1-2|TRBD1|.|TRBV7-9
TGTGCCAGCAGCTCCGAGGGGGACAGGGCTGGCTACACCTTC
CASSSEGDRAGYTF
>TRBJ1-5|TRBD1|.|TRBV28
TGTGCCAGCATCTGGACAGGGGCCGCGAACCGGCCCCAGCATTTT
CASIWTGAANRPQHF
>TRBJ1-1|TRBD1|once|TRBV19
TGTGCCAGTAGTAAAGACAGGGTGACTGAAGCTTTCTTT
CASSKDRVTEAFF